These T cell receptor beta chains were read from a single sample in a study of shared clonotypes between healthy human individuals. The data were produced by immunoSEQ multiplex PCR, yet TCRdb's version contains in-frame clones alone and is incomplete. This repertoire shows about 1.9 million clones, over 85% found once; its top ten account for about 1.6%. The sequencing input was naive CD8+ T cells from PBMCs. These receptor sequences come from a man aged 18 to 29 in good health. Some clones in this sample may be carry-over from other donors' samples. Both conserved end residues are part of each CDR3. The order of the fields is D gene, V gene, J gene, CDR3 DNA, CDR3 protein. D genes are given only for firm matches.

>-|TRBV28|TRBJ1-3
TGTGCCAGCAGTTTACTGGCCTCTGGAAACACCATATATTTT
CASSLLASGNTIYF
>-|TRBV28|TRBJ1-5
TGTGCCAGCAGGGAGTATAGCAATCAGCCCCAGCATTTT
CASREYSNQPQHF
>TRBD2|TRBV9|TRBJ2-7
TGTGCCAGCAGCGGAAGCGGGAGGGCATACGAGCAGTACTTC
CASSGSGRAYEQYF
>TRBD1|TRBV5-6|TRBJ1-2
TGTGCCAGCAGCTTACCGACAGGGTTGAGCGGCTACACCTTC
CASSLPTGLSGYTF
>-|TRBV4-3|TRBJ2-2
TGCGCCAGCAGCCAAGATAGGCGACAGGTATCTTTCTACACCGGGGAGCTGTTTTTT
CASSQDRRQVSFYTGELFF
>TRBD2|TRBV5-1|TRBJ2-3
TGCGCCAGCAGCTGGGGGACTAGCGGGAGTTCAGATACGCAGTATTTT
CASSWGTSGSSDTQYF
>-|TRBV7-9|TRBJ2-2
TGTGCCAGCAGCTTAGTCGGCAGGGGAGGCACCGGGGAGCTGTTTTTT
CASSLVGRGGTGELFF
>-|TRBV7-9|TRBJ2-1
TGTGCCAGCAGCTTTGGCGGGACTCCCTACAATGAGCAGTTCTTC
CASSFGGTPYNEQFF
>-|TRBV29-1|TRBJ2-2
TGCAGCGTCCTTCCGTGGGTGGGCGGCACCGGGGAGCTGTTTTTT
CSVLPWVGGTGELFF
>TRBD1|TRBV19|TRBJ2-7
TGTGCCAGTAGTAGCGGGACAGGAGGCTACGAGCAGTACTTC
CASSSGTGGYEQYF
>TRBD1|TRBV7-8|TRBJ1-2
TGTGCCAGCAGCCCATGGACAGGGAACTATGGCTACACCTTC
CASSPWTGNYGYTF
>-|TRBV9|TRBJ2-5
TGTGCCAGCAGCGTACAAAACTATGCGGGGACCCAGTACTTC
CASSVQNYAGTQYF
>-|TRBV28|TRBJ2-7
TGTGCCAGCAGTTTACCTCGGGACTCAAGGAGCTCCTACGAGCAGTACTTC
CASSLPRDSRSSYEQYF
>-|TRBV7-8|TRBJ1-1
TGTGCCAGCAGCTTAGTAATTGCGCCCTCCGGGGAGGCTTTCTTT
CASSLVIAPSGEAFF